Listed below are T cell receptor beta chains from one sample, sequenced in a study of blood T cell repertoires in COVID-19. The assay was immunoSEQ multiplex PCR, and TCRdb's table has in-frame clones only and misses some. The table shows 140,000 to 150,000 clones, with around nine tenths occurring only once. Material for sequencing was peripheral blood. These TCRs come from a human donor in a cohort sampled during active COVID-19. The CDR3 runs from the conserved cysteine through the conserved F or W. A D gene is named only where the DNA matches it firmly. Size is stated for part of the rows, as once, few or many counts, or as a class when the clone is expanded.

.	TRBV7-2	.	TRBJ2-3	CASSLVSGASITDTQYF	TGTGCCAGCAGCTTAGTGTCGGGAGCCAGTATCACAGATACGCAGTATTTT
.	TRBV13	.	TRBJ1-6	CASSFPGSPLHF	TGTGCCAGCAGCTTCCCTGGGAGTCCCCTCCACTTT
.	TRBV6-5	TRBD2	TRBJ2-7	CASSHGREQYF	TGTGCCAGCAGCCACGGGAGGGAGCAGTACTTC
.	TRBV28	.	TRBJ1-2	CASSSVGAPYGYTF	TGTGCCAGCAGCTCCGTAGGGGCCCCCTATGGCTACACCTTC
.	TRBV19	.	TRBJ2-1	CASSIAGEQFF	TGTGCCAGTAGTATAGCAGGCGAGCAGTTCTTC
.	TRBV6-5	TRBD1	TRBJ2-5	CASSYGTGYETQYF	TGTGCCAGCAGTTACGGGACAGGGTATGAGACCCAGTACTTC
.	TRBV28	.	TRBJ1-1	CASRHGRRGFSTEAFF	TGTGCCAGCAGGCATGGACGGCGGGGTTTTAGCACTGAAGCTTTCTTT
few	TRBV7-9	.	TRBJ1-4	CASSWVESRNEKLFF	TGTGCCAGCAGTTGGGTGGAGTCGCGTAATGAAAAACTGTTTTTT
.	TRBV6-6	.	TRBJ1-2	CASSPRGDGNGYTF	TGTGCCAGCAGTCCCCGAGGAGACGGAAATGGCTACACCTTC
.	TRBV4-2	TRBD1	TRBJ2-7	CASSQDSLDRVLDEQYF	TGTGCCAGCAGCCAAGATTCCCTCGACAGGGTTTTGGACGAGCAGTACTTC
once	TRBV3-1/TRBV3-2	.	TRBJ1-5	CASSLMSGQPQHF	TGTGCCAGCAGCCTAATGTCGGGTCAGCCCCAGCATTTT
.	TRBV30	.	TRBJ1-1	CAWTPRRVALNTEAFF	TGTGCCTGGACCCCCCGCCGAGTAGCTTTGAACACTGAAGCTTTCTTT
.	TRBV7-2	TRBD1	TRBJ1-5	CASSFKGGADQPQHF	TGTGCCAGCAGCTTTAAAGGGGGCGCGGATCAGCCCCAGCATTTT
.	TRBV28	.	TRBJ2-1	CASSSLPTVSYNEQFF	TGTGCCAGCAGTTCTCTCCCGACAGTTTCCTACAATGAGCAGTTCTTC
.	TRBV18	.	TRBJ2-1	CASSPPGGGIGNEQFF	TGTGCCAGCTCACCACCGGGGGGGGGCATAGGAAATGAGCAGTTCTTC
.	TRBV6-2/TRBV6-3	.	TRBJ1-4	CASSYHPTESENEKLFF	TGTGCCAGCAGTTACCACCCGACGGAGTCGGAGAATGAAAAACTGTTTTTT
few	TRBV12-5	TRBD1	TRBJ2-7	CASGLWTGPFDEQYF	TGTGCTAGTGGTCTTTGGACAGGACCCTTCGACGAGCAGTACTTC
once	TRBV3-1/TRBV3-2	.	TRBJ2-2	CASSLTDRGNTGELFF	TGTGCCAGCAGTCTAACGGACCGGGGAAACACCGGGGAGCTGTTTTTT
once	TRBV5-6	.	TRBJ1-4	CASTLRGDEKLFF	TGTGCCAGCACCTTACGGGGGGATGAAAAACTGTTTTTT
.	TRBV4-3	TRBD1	TRBJ1-1	CASSRDRGGDTEAFF	TGCGCCAGCAGCCGGGACAGGGGGGGAGACACTGAAGCTTTCTTT
.	TRBV5-1	TRBD1	TRBJ2-1	CASSRRGGVDNEQFF	TGCGCCAGCAGCCGCAGAGGGGGCGTTGACAATGAGCAGTTCTTC
.	TRBV6-5	.	TRBJ2-5	CASSQASLQETQYF	TGTGCCAGCAGCCAAGCTAGCCTTCAAGAGACCCAGTACTTC
.	TRBV6-5	TRBD1	TRBJ1-1	CASSFRTGGWQTEAFF	TGTGCCAGCAGTTTTAGGACAGGGGGCTGGCAAACTGAAGCTTTCTTT
once	TRBV18	.	TRBJ2-6	CASSLPAVTANVLTF	TGTGCCAGCTCACTGCCCGCAGTAACGGCCAACGTCCTGACTTTC
.	TRBV7-2	TRBD2	TRBJ2-7	CASSPFTSGSYEQYF	TGTGCCAGCAGCCCATTTACTAGCGGATCCTACGAGCAGTACTTC
.	TRBV6-1	.	TRBJ1-6	CASSEDRYNSPLHF	TGTGCCAGCAGTGAAGACAGATACAATTCACCCCTCCACTTT